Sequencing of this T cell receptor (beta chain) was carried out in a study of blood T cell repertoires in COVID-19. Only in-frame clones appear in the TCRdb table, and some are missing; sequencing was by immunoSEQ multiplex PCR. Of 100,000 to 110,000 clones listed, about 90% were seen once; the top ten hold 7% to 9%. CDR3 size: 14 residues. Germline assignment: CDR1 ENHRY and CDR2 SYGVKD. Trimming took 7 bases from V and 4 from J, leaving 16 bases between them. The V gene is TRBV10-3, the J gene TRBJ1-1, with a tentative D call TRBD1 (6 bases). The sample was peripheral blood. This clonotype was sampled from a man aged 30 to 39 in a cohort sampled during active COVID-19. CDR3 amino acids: CAITRDIEGTEAFF. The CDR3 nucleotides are TGTGCCATCACCCGGGACATTGAGGGCACTGAAGCTTTCTTT.